These 3 T cell receptor beta chains were sequenced from one sample in a study of blood T cell repertoires in COVID-19 (TCRdb year 2020). Libraries were constructed by the immunoSEQ multiplex PCR assay. Not all clones reach the TCRdb copy of this immuneACCESS table, which keeps in-frame sequences only. Checked studies attribute under half of the gap to unresolved V genes and leave the rest unexplained. The sample table lists 250,000 to 350,000 clones, 75% to 90% of them with a count of one. Of the sample, roughly an eighth is held by the ten largest clones. Sample: peripheral blood. These TCRs come from a woman aged 55-70 years with acute or convalescent COVID-19.

The chain is built from TRBV4-1 and TRBJ2-1; 9 nucleotides align to TRBD1. Germline lookup yields CDR1 MGHRA and CDR2 YSYEKL. CDR3 size: 14 residues. V trimming: 4 bases; J trimming: 6 bases; junction bases outside the gene matches: 4. This chain's CDR3 is CASSRGQGGNEQFF. In DNA, the CDR3 is TGCGCCAGCAGCCGGGGACAGGGCGGCAATGAGCAGTTCTTC.

V usage is TRBV7-3 and J usage is TRBJ1-6; a weak D match, TRBD1 (6 bases). The V end lost 5 bases, the J end lost 9 bases, and 17 bases lay between the germline ends. The CDR3 totals 15 residues. Germline V lookup: CDR1 SGHTA, CDR2 FQGTGA. This CDR3 reads CASSKAGTYGSPLHF. The CDR3 DNA is TGTGCCAGCAGCAAAGCCGGGACATACGGTTCACCCCTCCACTTT.

V gene TRBV4-3 combines with J gene TRBJ2-5, with 10 bases that match TRBD2. This CDR3 contains 16 residues. Germline V gene sequence: CDR1 LGHNA, CDR2 YSLEER. The trim removed 3 bases at V and 5 bases at J, leaving 9 bases unmatched. Here the CDR3 reads CASSQSLAGGHETQYF. CDR3 nucleotides: TGCGCCAGCAGCCAGTCATTAGCGGGAGGCCACGAGACCCAGTACTTC.